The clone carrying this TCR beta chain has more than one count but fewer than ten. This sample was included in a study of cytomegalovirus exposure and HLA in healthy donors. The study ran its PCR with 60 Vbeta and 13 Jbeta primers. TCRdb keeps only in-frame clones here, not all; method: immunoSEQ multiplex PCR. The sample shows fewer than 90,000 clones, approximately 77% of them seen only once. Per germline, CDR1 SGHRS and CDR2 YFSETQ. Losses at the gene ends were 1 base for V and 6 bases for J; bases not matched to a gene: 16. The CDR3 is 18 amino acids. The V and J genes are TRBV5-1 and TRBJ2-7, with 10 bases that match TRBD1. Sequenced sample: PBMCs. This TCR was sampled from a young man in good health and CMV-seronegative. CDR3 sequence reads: CASSLQNQGTGALSEQYF. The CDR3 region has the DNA TGCGCCAGCAGCTTGCAGAACCAAGGGACAGGGGCCTTATCCGAGCAGTACTTC.